These 27 T cell receptor beta chains were sequenced from one sample in a study of a mutant IDH1 vaccine in newly diagnosed glioma (dated by TCRdb to about 2021). The sample's time point label, in plain terms: week 5, during vaccination. Each vaccine dose, consisting of 300 ug of a 20-mer mutant IDH1 peptide in Montanide, was administered subcutaneously with topical imiquimod. The library was obtained by the immunoSEQ multiplex PCR assay. TCRdb's version of the immuneACCESS table is confined to in-frame rearrangements and falls short of the full clone set. An unresolved V gene accounts for under half of the shortfall where checked; the remainder is of unknown origin. The sample includes tens of thousands of clones, with around 82% observed a single time. The ten biggest clones cover 3% to 3.5% of the sample. Their target antigens are unknown. The sequenced sample was PBMCs, obtained from a glioma patient whose treatment included an IDH1 peptide vaccine. The receptors here all came from a woman aged 18-29 years with glioma. Some clones in this sample may be carry-over from other donors' samples.

The rearrangement uses TRBV4-3 and TRBJ1-4; no definite D call. The V end was cut by 4 bases, the J end by 5 bases, with 8 bases between. Germline V gene sequence: CDR1 LGHNA, CDR2 YSLEER. The CDR3 is 13 amino acids. This CDR3 is CASSLRGNEKLFF. For the CDR3, the DNA is TGCGCCAGCAGCCTCCGTGGGAATGAAAAACTGTTTTTT.

The V gene is TRBV19, the J gene TRBJ2-2; D gene uncertain. There are 15 residues in the CDR3. Germline V CDR1 and CDR2: LNHDA, SQIVND (reference sequence). V was cut by 9 bases and J by 0 bases, with 14 bases left in between. CDR3 protein: CASHRPTPNTGELFF. DNA for the CDR3: TGTGCCAGCCACCGTCCCACACCGAACACCGGGGAGCTGTTTTTT.

The rearrangement uses TRBV27 and TRBJ1-4, with D tentatively TRBD1 (6 bases). This CDR3 is built from 16 residues. Trimming removed 5 bases from V and 8 bases from J, with 21 bases in between. Looked up from germline, CDR1 is MNHEY and CDR2 is SMNVEV (reference sequence). Here the CDR3 DNA reads TGTGCCAGCAGTCCAACTCACAGGGTATTCGAGGAAAAACTGTTTTTT. This codes for CASSPTHRVFEEKLFF.

This clone came up once. This chain joins TRBV5-1 and TRBJ2-2; D uncertain. The CDR3 consists of 18 residues. Germline CDR1 SGHRS, CDR2 YFSETQ. V gave up 1 base and J gave up 5 bases, with 21 bases separating them. The CDR3 DNA sequence: TGCGCCAGCAGCTTGTCGGTGGGTGCAGAGTCGAGGACCGGGGAGCTGTTTTTT. Amino acid sequence: CASSLSVGAESRTGELFF. The variable domain in full, with the rest retrieved from reference TRBV5-1 and TRBJ2-2, is KAGVTQTPRYLIKTRGQQVTLSCSPISGHRSVSWYQQTPGQGLQFLFEYFSETQRNKGNFPGRFSGRQFSNSRSEMNVSTLELGDSALYLCASSLSVGAESRTGELFFGEGSRLTVL.

This sequence joins TRBV4-3 and TRBJ1-3; D ambiguous. The CDR3 spans 16 residues. V lost 2 bases, J lost 0 bases, and 11 bases lay in between. The germline gives CDR1 LGHNA, CDR2 YSLEER. The CDR3 here is CASSQLSGLSGNTIYF. The CDR3 DNA reads as TGCGCCAGCAGCCAACTCTCGGGCCTCTCTGGAAACACCATATATTTT.

As regards this clone: A read error may account for a junction end that differs from germline. The chain carries TRBV7-9 and TRBJ1-1; tentatively, D is TRBD1 (5 bases). Germline-derived CDR1 and CDR2 are SEHNR and FQNEAQ (reference sequence). The CDR3 runs to 14 residues. The CDR3 DNA follows: TGTGCCAGCAGGCCCGACAGAGAGAACACTGAAGCCTTCTTT. Its translation: CASRPDRENTEAFF.

This clone was observed once. This chain uses TRBV27 with TRBJ2-7, with D possibly matching TRBD1 (6 bases). This CDR3 is 16 amino acids long. The V and J ends lost 2 bases and 4 bases respectively, with 18 bases between them. Germline lookup yields CDR1 MNHEY and CDR2 SMNVEV (reference sequence). The CDR3 spells CASSLSQVVGAYEQYF. The CDR3, as DNA: TGTGCCAGCAGTTTAAGTCAGGTTGTGGGGGCTTACGAGCAGTACTTC.

This chain links TRBV5-1 with TRBJ1-3; 7 nucleotides agree with TRBD1. Per the germline V gene, CDR1 is SGHRS and CDR2 is YFSETQ. V lost 0 bases to trimming and J lost 0 bases; unmatched junction nucleotides: 3. The CDR3 has 16 amino acids. CDR3 in DNA: TGCGCCAGCAGCTTGGAGGGGGCCTCCTCTGGAAACACCATATATTTT. Its translation: CASSLEGASSGNTIYF.

The chain has TRBV7-8 and TRBJ1-5; D is perhaps TRBD1 (5 bases). This CDR3 has 15 amino acids. The germline gives CDR1 SGHVS, CDR2 FQNEAQ. Trimming took off 3 bases at V and 0 bases at J, with 9 bases between the two ends. The CDR3 nucleotides are TGTGCCAGCAGCTTCACAGGAAATAGCAATCAGCCCCAGCATTTT. It encodes CASSFTGNSNQPQHF.

A few counts support this clone. The gene calls are TRBV5-1 and TRBJ1-2; D is possibly TRBD1 (6 bases). Germline CDR1 is SGHRS and CDR2 is YFSETQ. V lost 0 bases, J lost 7 bases, and 16 bases lay in between. The CDR3 extends over 15 amino acids. This chain's CDR3 is CASSLAAGAVGGYTF. CDR3 in DNA: TGCGCCAGCAGCTTGGCAGCGGGGGCGGTCGGTGGCTACACCTTC. Variable domain in full (rest from reference TRBV5-1 and TRBJ1-2): KAGVTQTPRYLIKTRGQQVTLSCSPISGHRSVSWYQQTPGQGLQFLFEYFSETQRNKGNFPGRFSGRQFSNSRSEMNVSTLELGDSALYLCASSLAAGAVGGYTFGSGTRLTVV.

This clone was picked up one time. The V and J genes are TRBV28 and TRBJ2-7; 7 nucleotides agree with TRBD1. Germline lookup yields CDR1 MDHEN and CDR2 SYDVKM. The CDR3 length is 12 residues. V was clipped by 2 bases and J by 6 bases; unmatched bases: 1. CDR3 nucleotide sequence: TGTGCCAGCAGTTTAACAGGGGCCGAGCAGTACTTC. This translates into CASSLTGAEQYF.

The V gene is TRBV4-2, the J gene TRBJ2-5; tentative D call: TRBD2 (5 bases). The length of the CDR3 is 14 residues. Trimming took 5 bases from V and 2 from J, leaving 12 bases between them. Germline V gives CDR1 LGHNA, CDR2 YNFKEQ. CDR3 sequence reads: CASSGSKSQETQYF. In nucleotides, the CDR3 is TGTGCCAGCAGCGGGAGTAAATCGCAAGAGACCCAGTACTTC.

The chain is built from TRBV6-1 and TRBJ1-2; a possible D gene is TRBD1 (5 bases). This CDR3 comprises 15 residues. The germline V and J ends were trimmed by 0 bases and 4 bases, with 12 bases remaining between them. The germline V gene has CDR1 MNHNS and CDR2 SASEGT. CDR3 nucleotide sequence: TGTGCCAGCAGTGAAGCATCGAGGGGAACCTATGGCTACACCTTC. It translates to CASSEASRGTYGYTF.

The J gene is TRBJ1-2, the V gene TRBV6-1; a weak D match, TRBD1 (5 bases). There are 15 residues in the CDR3. V was cut by 0 bases and J by 8 bases, with 16 bases left in between. Germline V CDR1 and CDR2: MNHNS, SASEGT. The CDR3 bases are TGTGCCAGCAGTGAAGCGTCGCAGGGCAATGGGGGCTACACCTTC. It encodes CASSEASQGNGGYTF.

The rearrangement links TRBV5-1 to TRBJ1-1, with D perhaps matching TRBD1 (5 bases). CDR1 is SGHRS, CDR2 YFSETQ, per germline. V lost 4 bases and J 5 bases, leaving 21 bases between the germline ends. The CDR3 length is 16 residues. CDR3 DNA: TGCGCCAGCAGCCCGTCGGTTGGGGGGACCTATACTGAAGCTTTCTTT. Amino acids: CASSPSVGGTYTEAFF.

The V gene is TRBV27, the J gene TRBJ2-7, with a tentative D call TRBD2 (6 bases). Germline CDR1 reads MNHEY; CDR2 reads SMNVEV (reference sequence). There are 14 residues in the CDR3. Trimming cost V 2 bases and J 2 bases, with 10 bases left between them. CDR3 sequence reads: CASSLGGFPYEQYF. CDR3 coding DNA: TGTGCCAGCAGTTTAGGGGGGTTCCCCTACGAGCAGTACTTC.

The V call is TRBV7-2, the J call TRBJ2-5; TRBD1 matches at 11 bases. J was trimmed by 1 base and V by 1 base; bases with no gene match: 8. The CDR3 is 18 amino acids. Germline V gene data show CDR1 as SGHTA and CDR2 as FQGNSA. This chain's CDR3 is CASSLVGDRGRPQETQYF. The CDR3 DNA follows: TGTGCCAGCAGCTTAGTAGGGGACAGGGGGAGACCCCAAGAGACCCAGTACTTC.

This clone has only one observation. The CDR3: CASSDQRGESTDTQYF. The CDR3 bases are TGTGCCAGCAGTGACCAGCGGGGGGAATCCACAGATACGCAGTATTTT. This sequence joins TRBV9 and TRBJ2-3; 9 nucleotides align to TRBD2. Trimming removed 5 bases from V and 2 bases from J; junction bases left unmatched: 9. Germline loops: CDR1 SGDLS, CDR2 YYNGEE. This CDR3 has 16 residues.

The sample holds a few counts of this clone. This sequence joins TRBV10-3 and TRBJ2-7; 9 positions match TRBD2. Germline CDR1 is ENHRY and CDR2 is SYGVKD. The CDR3 sequence is 17 residues long. Trimming took 3 bases from V and 1 from J; bases not matched to a gene: 10. The CDR3 loop is CAISDPESSGSSYEQYF. In DNA, the CDR3 is TGTGCCATCAGTGACCCCGAGAGTAGCGGGAGTTCCTACGAGCAGTACTTC.

The rearrangement joins TRBV19 to TRBJ1-5, with 7 bases identical to TRBD1. From germline, CDR1 is LNHDA and CDR2 SQIVND (reference sequence). The CDR3 is 12 residues long. The ends lost 9 bases at V and 4 bases at J; junction bases unmatched: 3. CDR3 DNA: TGTGCCAGCGAGGACAGGAATCAGCCCCAGCATTTT. Translating gives CASEDRNQPQHF.

This clone has only one observation. The chain combines TRBV19 with TRBJ2-7; 8 positions agree with TRBD1. Per germline, CDR1 LNHDA and CDR2 SQIVND (reference sequence). This CDR3 spans 14 amino acids. The trim removed 2 bases at V and 5 bases at J, leaving 5 bases unmatched. In DNA, the CDR3 is TGTGCCAGTAGTATAAACCAGGGGGCCGACGAGCAGTACTTC. Translated, it gives CASSINQGADEQYF.

This clone came up a few times. This rearrangement joins TRBV6-1 to TRBJ1-5; unclear D gene. Germline V gene data show CDR1 as MNHNS and CDR2 as SASEGT. Deletions cut 2 bases from V and 5 bases from J, with 10 bases between. This CDR3 is 14 amino acids long. The CDR3 sequence is CASSEQAQHQPQHF. For the CDR3, the DNA is TGTGCCAGCAGTGAACAGGCACAACATCAGCCCCAGCATTTT.

The count of this clone is one. This chain joins TRBV11-2 and TRBJ2-1; D possibly matches TRBD1 or TRBD2 (5 bases each). Trimming shortened V by 2 bases and J by 9 bases, and 17 bases separated the two germline ends. Germline V gene sequence: CDR1 SGHAT, CDR2 FQNNGV. The CDR3 consists of 15 residues. CDR3 nucleotides: TGTGCCAGCAGCTTAACGGGGCGAGCCAGGGTTGAGCAGTTCTTC. Its protein is CASSLTGRARVEQFF.

The V and J genes are TRBV6-1 and TRBJ1-5; TRBD1 agrees at 10 bases. V shed 2 bases and J 2 bases; nucleotides not matched to a gene: 3. The length of the CDR3 is 16 residues. Germline V lookup: CDR1 MNHNS, CDR2 SASEGT. The DNA of the CDR3 is TGTGCCAGCAGTGAACTTGGGACAGGGGGCAATCAGCCCCAGCATTTT. The encoded protein is CASSELGTGGNQPQHF.

The chain couples TRBV6-4 to TRBJ1-1; D unresolved. The V gene lost 2 bases and the J gene lost 1 base, with 14 bases spanning the gap. This CDR3 is built from 16 residues. Germline V gives CDR1 MRHNA, CDR2 SNTAGT. CDR3 bases: TGTGCCAGCAGTGACCTCGAGAGGGTCACGAACACTGAAGCTTTCTTT. It yields the protein CASSDLERVTNTEAFF.

The chain's CDR3 is CASSPGTGGFEQYF. DNA of the CDR3: TGTGCCAGTAGTCCCGGGACAGGGGGCTTCGAGCAGTACTTC. J is TRBJ2-7 and V is TRBV19, with 12 nucleotides matching TRBD1. V was pared by 5 bases and J by 6 bases, with 5 bases of the junction left unmatched. The CDR3 is made up of 14 amino acids. Germline V gene data show CDR1 as LNHDA and CDR2 as SQIVND (reference sequence).

The V and J genes are TRBV7-9 and TRBJ1-4; TRBD1 matches 7 bases. This CDR3 region has 15 residues. Germline V CDR1 and CDR2: SEHNR, FQNEAQ (reference sequence). After removal of 5 bases from V and 0 bases from J, the junction contained 3 bases not matched to a gene. The CDR3: CASSQTGATNEKLFF. The CDR3 DNA follows: TGTGCCAGCAGCCAAACAGGGGCAACTAATGAAAAACTGTTTTTT.